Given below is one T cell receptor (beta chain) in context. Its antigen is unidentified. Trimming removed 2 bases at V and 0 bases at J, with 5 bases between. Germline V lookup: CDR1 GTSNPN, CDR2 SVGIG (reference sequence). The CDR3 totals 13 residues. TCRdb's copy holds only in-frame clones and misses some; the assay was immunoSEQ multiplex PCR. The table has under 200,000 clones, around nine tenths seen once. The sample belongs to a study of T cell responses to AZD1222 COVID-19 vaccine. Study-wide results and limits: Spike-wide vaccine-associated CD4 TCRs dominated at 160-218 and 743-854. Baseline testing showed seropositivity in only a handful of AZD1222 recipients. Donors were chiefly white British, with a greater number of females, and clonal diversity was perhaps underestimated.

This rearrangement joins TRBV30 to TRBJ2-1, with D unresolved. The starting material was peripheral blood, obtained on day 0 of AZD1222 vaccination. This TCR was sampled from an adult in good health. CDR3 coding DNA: TGTGCCTGGAGTCAGAGCTCCTACAATGAGCAGTTCTTC. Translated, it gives CAWSQSSYNEQFF.